A selection of T cell receptor beta chains follows, all from one sample in a study of control samples from healthy donors and cancer patients. Method: immunoSEQ multiplex PCR; TCRdb's copy keeps in-frame clones and lacks some. The sample holds around 120,000 clones, around 87% seen once. Material: blood. These receptors were collected from a man between 60 and 75 years old in good health. CDR3s leave out the opening cysteine and the closing phenylalanine or tryptophan. The order of the fields is V gene, J gene, CDR3 protein.

>TRBV28|TRBJ1-2
ASRRAGVGQGLRGGYT
>TRBV18|TRBJ1-3
ASSLGTDGNTIY
>TRBV3-1/TRBV3-2|TRBJ1-6
ASSQVGQNSPLH
>TRBV9|TRBJ1-2
ASSVTGQAYGYT
>TRBV27|TRBJ2-3
ASSPGSYPSTDTQY
>TRBV19|TRBJ2-1
ASSREGFGNEQF
>TRBV19|TRBJ2-3
ASSIWGTGRSTDTQY
>TRBV27|TRBJ1-1
ASRNHRGRTEAF
>TRBV7-2|TRBJ1-2
ASSLKRQAEGYT
>TRBV7-2|TRBJ1-1
ASSFSGQASTEAF
>TRBV27|TRBJ1-6
ASSPNPTPPYNSPLH
>TRBV5-1|TRBJ2-3
ASSLDGQGSTDTQY
>TRBV28|TRBJ1-3
ASSWTGGSNTIY
>TRBV9|TRBJ1-4
ASSVGPQGLGEKLF
>TRBV25-1|TRBJ1-2
ASSEWGDSKGYT
>TRBV27|TRBJ2-7
ASSLDYGGRDEQY
>TRBV5-1|TRBJ2-1
ASSLVVAGGREQF
>TRBV19|TRBJ1-5
ASSIAAGQISNQPQH
>TRBV11-2|TRBJ2-3
ASSSTGVGTDTQY
>TRBV5-5|TRBJ1-1
ASSLVGGNENTEAF
>TRBV6-1|TRBJ1-1
ASSDRGSMNTEAF
>TRBV3-1/TRBV3-2|TRBJ2-3
ASSHSGGRTDTQY
>TRBV5-1|TRBJ2-3
ASSLVAGPTDTQY
>TRBV24-1|TRBJ1-2
ATSDNRVDFLAPYGYT
>TRBV28|TRBJ2-7
ASSAPQTSSYEQY
>TRBV6-1|TRBJ2-6
ASSELGAQFSGANVLT
>TRBV6-2/TRBV6-3|TRBJ1-5
ASSYGAGIPNQPQH
>TRBV7-2|TRBJ2-7
ASSLGVGGTREQY
>TRBV11-3|TRBJ1-6
ASSLNEDRVFNSPLH
>TRBV27|TRBJ1-1
ASSRGRDGEAF
>TRBV2|TRBJ2-2
ASSAWGSGELF
>TRBV7-2|TRBJ2-3
ASSLGTGTGVPDTQY
>TRBV19|TRBJ2-6
ASSLSRDRGSGANVLT
>TRBV23-1|TRBJ1-5
ASSHFAKGQPQH
>TRBV5-1|TRBJ2-2
ASSWTGTGITGELF
>TRBV30|TRBJ1-5
AWSAVLDSNQPQH
>TRBV6-5|TRBJ2-1
ASRVEMAVNEQF
>TRBV6-5|TRBJ1-5
ASRAGISQPQH
>TRBV9|TRBJ1-6
ASTEEGGEHSPLH
>TRBV6-5|TRBJ2-3
ASSYSRLVSTDTQY
>TRBV4-1|TRBJ1-3
ASSQQQGYSGNTIY
>TRBV7-2|TRBJ2-3
ASSLGLAADTQY
>TRBV18|TRBJ1-1
ASSPTVLEAF
>TRBV19|TRBJ1-4
ASRTREGTNEKLF
>TRBV5-8|TRBJ1-6
ASSLDGNGNSPLH
>TRBV28|TRBJ1-4
ASSAQGGSEKLF
>TRBV7-2|TRBJ2-1
ASSLVAGGSGDEQF
>TRBV3-1/TRBV3-2|TRBJ2-5
ASSQERTGLGETQY
>TRBV5-1|TRBJ1-1
ASRPDTSNTEAF
>TRBV12-5|TRBJ1-6
ASGLNDRWNSPLH
>TRBV7-2|TRBJ2-3
ASSLGTAGGDTQY